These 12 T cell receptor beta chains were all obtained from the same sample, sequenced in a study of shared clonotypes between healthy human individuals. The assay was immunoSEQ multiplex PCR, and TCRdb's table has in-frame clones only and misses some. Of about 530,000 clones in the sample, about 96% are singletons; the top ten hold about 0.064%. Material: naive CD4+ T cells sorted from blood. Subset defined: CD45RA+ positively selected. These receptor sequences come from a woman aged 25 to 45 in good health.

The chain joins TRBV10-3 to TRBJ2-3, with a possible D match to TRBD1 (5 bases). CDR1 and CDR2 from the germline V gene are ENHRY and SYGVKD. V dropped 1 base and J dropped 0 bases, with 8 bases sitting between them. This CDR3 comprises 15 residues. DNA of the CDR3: TGTGCCATCAGTGAGTTAGGGGATAGCACAGATACGCAGTATTTT. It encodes CAISELGDSTDTQYF.

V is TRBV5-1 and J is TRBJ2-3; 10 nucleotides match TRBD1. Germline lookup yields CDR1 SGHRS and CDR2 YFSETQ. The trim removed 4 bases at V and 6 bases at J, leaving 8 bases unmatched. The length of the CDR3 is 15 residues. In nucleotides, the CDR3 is TGCGCCAGCAGCCTCGGACAGGGGGAAGTGGATACGCAGTATTTT. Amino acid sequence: CASSLGQGEVDTQYF.

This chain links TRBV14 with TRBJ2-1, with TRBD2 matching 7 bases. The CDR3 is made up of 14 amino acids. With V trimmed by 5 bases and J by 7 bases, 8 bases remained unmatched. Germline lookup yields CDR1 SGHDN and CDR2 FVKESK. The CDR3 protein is CASSAAGIKNEQFF. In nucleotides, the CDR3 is TGTGCCAGCAGCGCAGCGGGGATCAAGAATGAGCAGTTCTTC. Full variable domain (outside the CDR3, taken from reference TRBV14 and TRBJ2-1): EAGVTQFPSHSVIEKGQTVTLRCDPISGHDNLYWYRRVMGKEIKFLLHFVKESKQDESGMPNNRFLAERTGGTYSTLKVQPAELEDSGVYFCASSAAGIKNEQFFGPGTRLTVL.

The CDR3 DNA reads as TGTGCCAGCAGCCGCGGGACTAGCGGGTTCTACGAGCAGTACTTC. Its protein is CASSRGTSGFYEQYF. The chain employs TRBV27 and TRBJ2-5; 12 nucleotides match TRBD2. TRBJ2-7 matches the DNA end more closely, so the J call is doubtful. The CDR3 has 15 amino acids. CDR1 and CDR2 from the germline V gene are MNHEY and SMNVEV (reference sequence).

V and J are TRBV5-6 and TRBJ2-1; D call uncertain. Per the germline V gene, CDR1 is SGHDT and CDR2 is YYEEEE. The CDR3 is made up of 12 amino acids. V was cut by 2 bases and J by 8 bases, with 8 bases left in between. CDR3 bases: TGTGCCAGCAGCTTAAAGGTGGATGAGCAGTTCTTC. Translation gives CASSLKVDEQFF.

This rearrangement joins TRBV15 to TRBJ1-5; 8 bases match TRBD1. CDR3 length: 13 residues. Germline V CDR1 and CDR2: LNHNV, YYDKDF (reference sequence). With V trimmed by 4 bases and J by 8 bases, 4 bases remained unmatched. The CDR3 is CATSTDRGEPQHF. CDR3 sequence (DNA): TGTGCCACCAGCACCGACAGGGGTGAGCCCCAGCATTTT.

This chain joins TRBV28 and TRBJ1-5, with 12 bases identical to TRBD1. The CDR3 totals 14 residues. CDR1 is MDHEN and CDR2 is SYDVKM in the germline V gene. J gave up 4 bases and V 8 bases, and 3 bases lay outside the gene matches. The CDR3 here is CASGTGGWNQPQHF. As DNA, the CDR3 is TGTGCCAGCGGGACAGGGGGCTGGAATCAGCCCCAGCATTTT.

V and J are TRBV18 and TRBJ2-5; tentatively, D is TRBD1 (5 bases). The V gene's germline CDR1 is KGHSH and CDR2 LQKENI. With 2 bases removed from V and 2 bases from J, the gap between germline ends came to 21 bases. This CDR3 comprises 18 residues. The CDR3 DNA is TGTGCCAGCTCACCATTCCACTCGTCTGACAGCCCACAAGAGACCCAGTACTTC. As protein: CASSPFHSSDSPQETQYF.

CDR3 protein: CSVEGTSGLNYEQYF. As DNA, the CDR3 is TGCAGCGTTGAAGGGACTAGCGGGCTAAACTACGAGCAGTACTTC. This sequence joins TRBV29-1 and TRBJ2-7, with 11 bases aligning to TRBD2. V shed 1 base and J 3 bases; nucleotides not matched to a gene: 5. Germline V gene lookup returns CDR1 SQVTM and CDR2 ANQGSEA. The CDR3 length is 15 residues.

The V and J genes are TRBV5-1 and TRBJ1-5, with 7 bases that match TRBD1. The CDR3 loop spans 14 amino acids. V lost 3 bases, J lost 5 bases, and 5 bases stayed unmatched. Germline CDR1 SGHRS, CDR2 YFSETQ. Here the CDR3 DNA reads TGCGCCAGCAGCTGGACAGGCCGCGATCAGCCCCAGCATTTT. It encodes CASSWTGRDQPQHF.

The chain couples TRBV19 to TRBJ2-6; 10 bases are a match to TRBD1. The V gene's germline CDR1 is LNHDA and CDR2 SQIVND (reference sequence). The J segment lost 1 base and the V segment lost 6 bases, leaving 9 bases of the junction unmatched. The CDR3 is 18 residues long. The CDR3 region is CASSRSGQGGSGANVLTF. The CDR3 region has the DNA TGTGCCAGTAGCCGCTCCGGACAGGGGGGATCTGGGGCCAACGTCCTGACTTTC.

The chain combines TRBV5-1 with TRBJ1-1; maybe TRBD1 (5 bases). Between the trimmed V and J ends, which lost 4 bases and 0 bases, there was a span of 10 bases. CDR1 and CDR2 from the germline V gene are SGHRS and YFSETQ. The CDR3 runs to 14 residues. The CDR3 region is CASSVQGVNTEAFF. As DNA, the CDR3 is TGCGCCAGCAGCGTGCAGGGAGTGAACACTGAAGCTTTCTTT.